Described below is a single TCR beta chain sequence and its context. The antigen is not known. PCR involved 60 Vbeta and 13 Jbeta primers. Libraries were prepared by immunoSEQ multiplex PCR; TCRdb keeps only in-frame clonotypes and omits some of them. Its listing shows roughly 90,000 clones. This entry is derived from a study of cytomegalovirus exposure and HLA in healthy donors. Overall study: Genotyping of some 400 donors showed that 80% to 90% belonged to the Caucasian-associated ancestry cluster. Notes on the study in general: Most of the TCR beta V segments (in an earlier analysis) were productive either about 87% or about 30% of the time.

This CDR3 spans 19 amino acids. V shed 3 bases and J 1 base; nucleotides not matched to a gene: 11. Germline loops: CDR1 SNHLY, CDR2 FYNNEI. The chain carries TRBV2 and TRBJ2-1, with 11 bases identical to TRBD2. The clonotype was recovered from a man aged 50-60 years in good health and CMV-seropositive. The sequenced sample was PBMCs. The CDR3 DNA is TGTGCCAGCAGTGATCAGGGGCTAGCGGGAGGACCGTCCTACAATGAGCAGTTCTTC. Amino acids: CASSDQGLAGGPSYNEQFF.